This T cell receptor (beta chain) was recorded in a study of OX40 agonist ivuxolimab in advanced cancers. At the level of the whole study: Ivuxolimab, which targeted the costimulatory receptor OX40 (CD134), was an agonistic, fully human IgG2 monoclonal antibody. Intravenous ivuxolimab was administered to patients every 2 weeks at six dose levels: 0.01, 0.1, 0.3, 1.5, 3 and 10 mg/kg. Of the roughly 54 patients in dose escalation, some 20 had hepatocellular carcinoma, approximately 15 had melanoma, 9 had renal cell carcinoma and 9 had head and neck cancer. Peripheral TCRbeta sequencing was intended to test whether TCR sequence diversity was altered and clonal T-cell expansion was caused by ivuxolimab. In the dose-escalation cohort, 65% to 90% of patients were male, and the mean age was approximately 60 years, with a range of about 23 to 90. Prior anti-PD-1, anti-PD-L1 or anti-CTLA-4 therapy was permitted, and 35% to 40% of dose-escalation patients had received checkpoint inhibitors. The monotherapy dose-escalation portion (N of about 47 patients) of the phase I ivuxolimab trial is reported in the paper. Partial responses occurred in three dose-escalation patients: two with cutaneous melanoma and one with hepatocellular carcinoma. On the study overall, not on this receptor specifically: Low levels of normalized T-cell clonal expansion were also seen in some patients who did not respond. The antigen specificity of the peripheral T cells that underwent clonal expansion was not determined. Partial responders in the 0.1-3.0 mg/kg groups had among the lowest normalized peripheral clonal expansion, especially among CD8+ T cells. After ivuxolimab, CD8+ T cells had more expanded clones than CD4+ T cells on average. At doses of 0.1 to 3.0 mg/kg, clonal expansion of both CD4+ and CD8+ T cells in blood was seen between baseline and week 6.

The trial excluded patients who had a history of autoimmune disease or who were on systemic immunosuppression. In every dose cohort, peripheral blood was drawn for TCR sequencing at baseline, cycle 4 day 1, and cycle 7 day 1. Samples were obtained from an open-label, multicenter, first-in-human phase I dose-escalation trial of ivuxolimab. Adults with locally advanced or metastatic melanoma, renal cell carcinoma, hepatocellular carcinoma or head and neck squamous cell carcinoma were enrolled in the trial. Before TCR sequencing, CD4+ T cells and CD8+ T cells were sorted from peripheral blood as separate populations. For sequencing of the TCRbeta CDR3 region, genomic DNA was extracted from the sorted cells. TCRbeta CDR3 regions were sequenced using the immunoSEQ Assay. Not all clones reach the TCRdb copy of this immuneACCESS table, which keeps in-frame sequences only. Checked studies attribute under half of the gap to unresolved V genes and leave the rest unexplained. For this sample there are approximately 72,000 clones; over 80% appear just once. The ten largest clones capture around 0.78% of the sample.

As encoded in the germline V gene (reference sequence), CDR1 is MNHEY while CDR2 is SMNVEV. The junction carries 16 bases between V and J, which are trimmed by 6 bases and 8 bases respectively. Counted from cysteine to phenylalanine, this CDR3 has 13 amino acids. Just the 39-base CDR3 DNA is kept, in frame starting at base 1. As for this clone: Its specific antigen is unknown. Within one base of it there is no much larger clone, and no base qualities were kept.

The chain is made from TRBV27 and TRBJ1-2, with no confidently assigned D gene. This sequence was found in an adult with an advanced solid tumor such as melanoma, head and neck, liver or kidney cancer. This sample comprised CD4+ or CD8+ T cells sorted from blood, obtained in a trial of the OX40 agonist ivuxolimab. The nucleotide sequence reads TGTGCCAGCAGACAGACATCCAGGCCGGGCTACACCTTC. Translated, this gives CASRQTSRPGYTF.